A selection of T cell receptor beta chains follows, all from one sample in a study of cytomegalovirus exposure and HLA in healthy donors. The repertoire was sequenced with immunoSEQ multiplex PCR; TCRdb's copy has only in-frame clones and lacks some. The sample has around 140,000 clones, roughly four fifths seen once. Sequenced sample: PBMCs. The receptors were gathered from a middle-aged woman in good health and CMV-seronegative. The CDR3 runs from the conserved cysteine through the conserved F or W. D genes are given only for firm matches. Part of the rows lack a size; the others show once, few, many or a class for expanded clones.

CASRRTDRSAYNSPLHF	TGTGCCAGTAGGCGAACGGACAGGAGTGCCTATAATTCACCCCTCCACTTT	TRBD1	.	TRBJ1-6	TRBV19
CASSLQGVGYEQYF	TGTGCCAGCAGCCTACAGGGAGTGGGATACGAGCAGTACTTC	.	.	TRBJ2-7	TRBV5-6
CASSPLIARGVYGYTF	TGTGCCAGCAGCCCACTAATCGCCAGGGGCGTCTATGGCTACACCTTC	.	.	TRBJ1-2	TRBV5-8
CASSQDLSSGANVLTF	TGCGCCAGCAGCCAAGATCTTAGCTCTGGGGCCAACGTCCTGACTTTC	.	.	TRBJ2-6	TRBV4-3
CASSYRGTYGYTF	TGTGCCAGCAGCTACAGGGGGACCTATGGCTACACCTTC	TRBD1	.	TRBJ1-2	TRBV7-3
CASTGQGGHTEAFF	TGTGCCAGCACCGGACAGGGCGGGCACACTGAAGCTTTCTTT	TRBD1	.	TRBJ1-1	TRBV2
CATSGTSDTGELFF	TGTGCCACCTCCGGGACTAGTGACACCGGGGAGCTGTTTTTT	TRBD2	.	TRBJ2-2	TRBV10-3
CASSLTGELFF	TGTGCCAGCAGCCTCACCGGGGAGCTGTTTTTT	.	.	TRBJ2-2	TRBV7-3
CASSLARQRTDTQYF	TGCGCCAGCAGCTTGGCGCGACAGCGCACAGATACGCAGTATTTT	.	.	TRBJ2-3	TRBV5-1
CASSSLSAGANEKLFF	TGTGCCAGCAGTTCCCTGTCCGCCGGGGCTAATGAAAAACTGTTTTTT	.	.	TRBJ1-4	TRBV27
CASSSPGQGAETQYF	TGCGCCAGCAGCAGCCCGGGACAGGGAGCGGAGACCCAGTACTTC	TRBD1	.	TRBJ2-5	TRBV10-1
CASSLWGAETNTEAFF	TGTGCCAGCAGTTTATGGGGGGCTGAGACGAACACTGAAGCTTTCTTT	.	few	TRBJ1-1	TRBV28
CASTPGVHEQFF	TGTGCCAGCACCCCCGGGGTCCATGAGCAGTTCTTC	.	.	TRBJ2-1	TRBV28
CASSSFAVVLSTYEQYF	TGTGCCAGCAGCTCCTTCGCCGTCGTGTTGAGTACCTACGAGCAGTACTTC	.	once	TRBJ2-7	TRBV11-2
CATTRPPQETQYF	TGTGCCACCACGCGTCCCCCACAAGAGACCCAGTACTTC	.	.	TRBJ2-5	TRBV28